These T cell receptor beta chains were read from a single sample in a study of shared clonotypes between healthy human individuals. Assay used: immunoSEQ multiplex PCR; TCRdb lists only in-frame clones, some missing. The sample consists of under 1,100,000 clones, roughly 80% of them appearing once. Sequenced material: memory CD4+ T cells sorted from blood. The receptor source for this set is a man aged 18 to 29 in good health. The CDR3 runs from the conserved cysteine through the conserved F or W. A D gene is named only where the DNA matches it firmly. Size tells how often a clone was seen (once, few, many) or the class of an expanded clone, and some rows leave it out.

v_call	d_call	j_call	clone_size	cdr3_nt	cdr3_aa
TRBV11-2	TRBD2	TRBJ2-3	.	TGTGCCAGCAGCTTAGGCCGGACTAGCGGGGGGGGCAGGGCAGATACGCAGTATTTT	CASSLGRTSGGGRADTQYF
TRBV29-1	.	TRBJ1-1	.	TGCAGCGTGGACCGGGGGAACACTGAAGCTTTCTTT	CSVDRGNTEAFF
TRBV5-1	.	TRBJ2-1	.	TGCGCCAGCAGCTTGGAGGCTTATGGGGACGGAGGTGAGCAGTTCTTC	CASSLEAYGDGGEQFF
TRBV5-1	TRBD2	TRBJ2-1	.	TGCGCCAGCAGCCCGGGACTAGCGATCGACAATGAGCAGTTCTTC	CASSPGLAIDNEQFF
TRBV6-5	.	TRBJ1-1	.	TGTGCCAGCAAACGACCCGGTTACACTGAAGCTTTCTTT	CASKRPGYTEAFF
TRBV7-9	.	TRBJ1-4	.	TGTGCCAGCAGCTTGCTACTGGCAACTAATGAAAAACTGTTTTTT	CASSLLLATNEKLFF
TRBV5-4	TRBD2	TRBJ2-3	.	TGTGCCAGCAGCCCGGGACTAGCTCGCACAGATACGCAGTATTTT	CASSPGLARTDTQYF
TRBV18	.	TRBJ2-2	.	TGTGCCAGCTCACCTCAGGATAACACCGGGGAGCTGTTTTTT	CASSPQDNTGELFF
TRBV30	.	TRBJ2-6	.	TGTGCCTGGGGCCGGAGATCTGGCTCAGGGGCCAACGTCCTGACTTTC	CAWGRRSGSGANVLTF
TRBV7-2	TRBD2	TRBJ2-5	.	TGTGCCAGCAGCTTTAGCGGGAGGGATAGGGAGACCCAGTACTTC	CASSFSGRDRETQYF
TRBV30	TRBD1	TRBJ1-1	few	TGTGCCTGGAGTGTTCAGGGGGCGAACACTGAAGCTTTCTTT	CAWSVQGANTEAFF
TRBV5-1	.	TRBJ1-4	.	TGCGCCAGCAGCCCCCGGTCGGGGGCAACTAATGAAAAACTGTTTTTT	CASSPRSGATNEKLFF
TRBV7-9	.	TRBJ1-3	.	TGTGCCAGCAGCCCAGGAAACACCATATATTTT	CASSPGNTIYF
TRBV18	.	TRBJ2-7	.	TGTGCCAGCTCAAAAGACAGGAACCCTTCTGACGAGCAGTACTTC	CASSKDRNPSDEQYF
TRBV6-1	.	TRBJ2-5	.	TGTGCCAGCAGTGAGAAGAAGGCTGGCCAAGAGACCCAGTACTTC	CASSEKKAGQETQYF
TRBV6-5	TRBD2	TRBJ2-2	many	TGTGCCAGCAGGACCGGGACTAGGAACACCGGGGAGCTGTTTTTT	CASRTGTRNTGELFF
TRBV5-4	TRBD1	TRBJ1-2	.	TGTGCCAGCAGTCGTGGACAGGGGGCGGTTTCTGGCTACACCTTC	CASSRGQGAVSGYTF
TRBV6-1	.	TRBJ2-7	once	TGTGCCAGCAGTGGCCAGAGATACGAGCAGTACTTC	CASSGQRYEQYF
TRBV28	TRBD2	TRBJ2-3	.	TGTGCCAGCAGTCTAGCGGAGCGCACAGATACGCAGTATTTT	CASSLAERTDTQYF
TRBV14	.	TRBJ1-1	few	TGTGCCAGCAGCTCTCTTGGCAGGGGAGAGAACACTGAAGCTTTCTTT	CASSSLGRGENTEAFF
TRBV5-4	.	TRBJ2-6	.	TGTGCCAGCAGTTTGAGCTCTGGGGCCAACGTCCTGACTTTC	CASSLSSGANVLTF
TRBV6-6	.	TRBJ1-2	few	TGTGCCAGCAAGGCGGGGAACTATGGCTACACCTTC	CASKAGNYGYTF
TRBV10-2	.	TRBJ2-7	.	TGCGCCAGCAGTGAGTGGGATGGGGGGCGCTACGAGCAGTACTTC	CASSEWDGGRYEQYF
TRBV5-1	.	TRBJ2-1	.	TGCGCCAGCAGCAGGGACGGAGGCTACAATGAGCAGTTCTTC	CASSRDGGYNEQFF
TRBV2	.	TRBJ2-3	few	TGTGCCAGCAGTGAGGGGGGCCAACGCACAGATACGCAGTATTTT	CASSEGGQRTDTQYF
TRBV5-4	TRBD2	TRBJ2-1	.	TGTGCCAGCAGCTCCGGGACTAGCGGGAGTACCCAGCTGTTCTTC	CASSSGTSGSTQLFF
TRBV19	TRBD1	TRBJ2-7	few	TGTGCCAGTAGTTTCCGGGACAGGGCGTCGGGCGAGCAGTACTTC	CASSFRDRASGEQYF
TRBV28	.	TRBJ1-4	.	TGTGCCAGCAGTTCGCCAGGCAGTTCCGAAGGGGAAAAACTGTTTTTT	CASSSPGSSEGEKLFF
TRBV30	.	TRBJ1-3	.	TGTGCCTGGAGTTTCCAGGCACACTCTGGAAACACCATATATTTT	CAWSFQAHSGNTIYF
TRBV5-4	TRBD1	TRBJ2-5	few	TGTGCCAGCAGCGTATTAGGGACAGGGCAGGAGACCCAGTACTTC	CASSVLGTGQETQYF
TRBV19	.	TRBJ2-5	.	TGTGCCAGTAGTATTGGGGTGGCCCAGTACTTC	CASSIGVAQYF
TRBV5-1	.	TRBJ1-6	.	TGCGCCAGCCACGATACCGGGACAACGAATTCACCCCTCCACTTT	CASHDTGTTNSPLHF
TRBV6-6	.	TRBJ2-1	.	TGTGCCAGCAGTTACTCCCTTGAGCAGTTCTTC	CASSYSLEQFF
TRBV7-6	.	TRBJ1-6	.	TGTGCCAGCAGCCCACAAACCAGGGATTATAATTCACCCCTCCACTTT	CASSPQTRDYNSPLHF
TRBV27	.	TRBJ2-1	.	TGTGCCAGCAGTTTACGGGGCTCCTACAATGAGCAGTTCTTC	CASSLRGSYNEQFF
TRBV5-6	.	TRBJ1-2	.	TGTGCCAGCCGCCGGGACAAACTTAACTATGGCTACACCTTC	CASRRDKLNYGYTF
TRBV6-5	.	TRBJ1-2	few	TGTGCCAGCAGTTACGGTGCCGCGTCCTATGGCTACACCTTC	CASSYGAASYGYTF
TRBV18	.	TRBJ2-1	.	TGTGCCAGCTCACGGGGGGCTACCCTCGATGAGCAGTTCTTC	CASSRGATLDEQFF
TRBV7-2	TRBD2	TRBJ2-1	.	TGTGCCAGCAGCCCCCGGACTAGCGGGAGAGTCGATGAGCAGTTCTTC	CASSPRTSGRVDEQFF
TRBV30	TRBD1	TRBJ1-1	few	TGTGCCTGGAGTCCCCGGGACAGCCACATGAACACTGAAGCTTTCTTT	CAWSPRDSHMNTEAFF
TRBV5-1	.	TRBJ1-6	.	TGCGCCAGCAGCTTGGACGGACTAAATTCACCCCTCCACTTT	CASSLDGLNSPLHF
TRBV2	.	TRBJ1-1	.	TGTGCCAGCAGATGGGGACGGATGAACACTGAAGCTTTCTTT	CASRWGRMNTEAFF
TRBV29-1	.	TRBJ1-5	.	TGCAGCGTTGAGGAGGGGGGTGGACAGCCCCAGCATTTT	CSVEEGGGQPQHF
TRBV7-6	TRBD1	TRBJ2-7	.	TGTGCCAGCAGCCCTGGGACAGGGAGCTCCTACGAGCAGTACTTC	CASSPGTGSSYEQYF
TRBV5-5	.	TRBJ1-2	.	TGTGCCAGCAGCTTGGGCTCCTATGGCTACACCTTC	CASSLGSYGYTF
TRBV10-3	TRBD2	TRBJ2-5	.	TGTGCCATCAGTGCTAGCGGAAGGGAGACCCAGTACTTC	CAISASGRETQYF
TRBV7-7	.	TRBJ2-7	.	TGTGCTAGCAGCTTAGATTGGACAGACGAGCAGTACTTC	CASSLDWTDEQYF
TRBV19	TRBD2	TRBJ2-1	once	TGTGCCAGTGGCCGAACGGGACTAACAGTATACAATGAGCAGTTCTTC	CASGRTGLTVYNEQFF
TRBV7-2	.	TRBJ2-1	.	TGTGCCAGCAGCTTAGGGGGAATCCTTAGCGTCCATGAGCAGTTCTTC	CASSLGGILSVHEQFF
TRBV11-2	.	TRBJ2-2	.	TGTGCCAGCAGCTCCTTCCCGGGGGGCGCCGCCGGGGAGCTGTTTTTT	CASSSFPGGAAGELFF
TRBV10-3	.	TRBJ2-3	.	TGTGCCATCAGTGAAGCCAACAGGGCCCGAGATACGCAGTATTTT	CAISEANRARDTQYF
TRBV6-5	.	TRBJ2-5	.	TGTGCCAGCAGCCCAGGAGGGGAGACCCAGTACTTC	CASSPGGETQYF
TRBV19	.	TRBJ2-7	.	TGTGCCAGTAGTATCGGAAGGAGCTACGAGCAGTACTTC	CASSIGRSYEQYF
TRBV7-9	.	TRBJ1-5	.	TGTGCCAGCAGCTTAGACGAAGCTCAGCCCCAGCATTTT	CASSLDEAQPQHF
TRBV18	TRBD1	TRBJ1-2	.	TGTGCCAGCTCACCAGAACTGACAGGGTTTAACTATGGCTACACCTTC	CASSPELTGFNYGYTF
TRBV5-1	TRBD1	TRBJ2-2	.	TGCGCCAGCAGCGCGGGACAGGCCACCGGGGAGCTGTTTTTT	CASSAGQATGELFF
TRBV25-1	.	TRBJ2-1	.	TGTGCCAGCAGTGGGAGGACTGTCTACAATGAGCAGTTCTTC	CASSGRTVYNEQFF
TRBV29-1	TRBD2	TRBJ2-1	.	TGCAGCGTTGAACCGGGACTAGCATATCGGGGTGAGCAGTTCTTC	CSVEPGLAYRGEQFF
TRBV5-4	.	TRBJ2-4	.	TGTGCCAGCAGCCGGGAAACAAACATTCAGTACTTC	CASSRETNIQYF